This T cell receptor (beta chain) was sequenced in a study of T-cell memory formation after mild COVID-19. CDR1 is SGHTA, CDR2 FQGNSA, per germline. Trimming left V 5 bases short and J 3 bases short, with 13 bases between. The CDR3 consists of 14 residues. TCRdb reprocessed the 5' RACE reads via MiXCR and lists one record per CDR3 protein. The sample records a few hundred thousand distinct CDR3 sequences, 21% being singletons. The V and J genes are TRBV7-2 and TRBJ1-2; no reliable D call. What was sequenced was PBMCs or a T cell subset sorted from them (not recorded which). The sequence was obtained from an adult woman who had mild COVID-19 (a few samples of this study predate the infection). Cell type and time point are not known. Written as DNA, the CDR3 is TGTGCCAGCAGCCCGGACGGGCTGGACTATGGCTACACCTTC. Encoded protein: CASSPDGLDYGYTF.